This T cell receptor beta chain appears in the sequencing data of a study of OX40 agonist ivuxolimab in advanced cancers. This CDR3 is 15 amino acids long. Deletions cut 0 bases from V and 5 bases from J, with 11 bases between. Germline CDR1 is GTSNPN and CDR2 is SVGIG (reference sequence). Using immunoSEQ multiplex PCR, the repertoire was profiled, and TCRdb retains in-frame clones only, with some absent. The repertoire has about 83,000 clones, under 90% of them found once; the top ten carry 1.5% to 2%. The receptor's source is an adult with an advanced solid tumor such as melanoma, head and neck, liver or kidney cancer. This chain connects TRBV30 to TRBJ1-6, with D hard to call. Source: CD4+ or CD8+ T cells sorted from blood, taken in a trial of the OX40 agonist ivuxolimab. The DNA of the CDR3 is TGTGCCTGGAGTGTATTACGGGCGGATAATTCACCCCTCCACTTT. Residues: CAWSVLRADNSPLHF.